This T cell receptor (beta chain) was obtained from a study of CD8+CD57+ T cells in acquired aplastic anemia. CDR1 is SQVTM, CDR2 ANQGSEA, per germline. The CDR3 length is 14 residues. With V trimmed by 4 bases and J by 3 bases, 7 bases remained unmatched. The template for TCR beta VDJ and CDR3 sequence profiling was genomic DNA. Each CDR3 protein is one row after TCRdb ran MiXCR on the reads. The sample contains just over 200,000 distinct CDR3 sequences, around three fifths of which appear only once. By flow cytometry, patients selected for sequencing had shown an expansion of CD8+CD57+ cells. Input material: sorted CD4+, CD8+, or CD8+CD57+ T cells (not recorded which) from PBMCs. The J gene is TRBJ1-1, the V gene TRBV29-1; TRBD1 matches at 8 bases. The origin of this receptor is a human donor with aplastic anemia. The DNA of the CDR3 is TGCAGCGTTGTACAGGGGGTCGGGCACACTGAAGCTTTCTTT. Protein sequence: CSVVQGVGHTEAFF.